Below, 9 T cell receptor beta chains from the same sample are listed, as sequenced in a study of shared clonotypes between healthy human individuals. Naivety among CD8 cells was defined by CD45RO negativity and positive CCR7 selection, thereby excluding terminally differentiated effector memory CD45RA+ cells. Generated by immunoSEQ multiplex PCR, the TCRdb table keeps only in-frame clones and is missing some. This table holds nearly 2 million clones, over 85% found once. Input material: naive CD8+ T cells sorted from blood. These receptors came from a man younger than 30 in good health.

The V call is TRBV11-2, the J call TRBJ2-6; D ambiguous. V lost 2 bases to trimming and J lost 4 bases, with 6 bases between them. The CDR3 covers 14 residues. The V gene's germline CDR1 is SGHAT and CDR2 FQNNGV. CDR3 amino acids: CASSLIPGANVLTF. The CDR3 nucleotides read TGTGCCAGCAGCTTAATCCCCGGGGCCAACGTCCTGACTTTC.

V usage is TRBV18 and J usage is TRBJ2-5; D remains ambiguous. The germline V gene has CDR1 KGHSH and CDR2 LQKENI. This CDR3 contains 12 residues. The germline V and J ends were trimmed by 5 bases and 4 bases, with 8 bases remaining between them. The CDR3 bases are TGTGCCAGCTCAATTCCAGGAGAGACCCAGTACTTC. Amino acid sequence: CASSIPGETQYF.

The rearrangement uses TRBV28 and TRBJ2-7; 10 bases line up with TRBD1. The CDR3 length is 14 residues. V was clipped by 7 bases and J by 4 bases; unmatched bases: 7. Germline CDR1 is MDHEN and CDR2 is SYDVKM. This chain's CDR3 is CASTTGTGEYEQYF. CDR3 DNA: TGTGCCAGCACTACCGGGACAGGGGAATACGAGCAGTACTTC.

V is TRBV9 and J is TRBJ1-3; TRBD1 is a possible D gene (6 bases). The CDR3 runs to 19 residues. Germline assignment: CDR1 SGDLS and CDR2 YYNGEE. Trimming cost V 4 bases and J 2 bases, with 25 bases left between them. The CDR3 loop reads CASSTDRPSLGSTGNTIYF. Written as DNA, the CDR3 is TGTGCCAGCAGCACCGACAGGCCGAGCCTGGGCAGTACTGGAAACACCATATATTTT.

The sample holds one count of this clone. V is TRBV28 and J is TRBJ2-5; 9 bases are a match to TRBD1. Per germline, CDR1 MDHEN and CDR2 SYDVKM. V was clipped by 3 bases and J by 2 bases; unmatched bases: 10. The CDR3 contains 17 residues. The CDR3 DNA reads TGTGCCAGCAGTTTTGTTCGGGACAGGGTCGGGCAAGAGACCCAGTACTTC. Protein sequence: CASSFVRDRVGQETQYF.

The rearrangement joins TRBV5-1 to TRBJ1-5, with a weak D call TRBD1 (6 bases). The CDR3 totals 17 residues. The V gene's germline CDR1 is SGHRS and CDR2 YFSETQ. Trimming removed 4 bases from V and 4 bases from J, with 21 bases in between. The CDR3 here is CASSPGGRGILNQPQHF. CDR3 DNA sequence: TGCGCCAGCAGCCCGGGGGGCAGGGGCATACTTAATCAGCCCCAGCATTTT.

The chain recombines TRBV6-5 with TRBJ1-1; 7 bases are a match to TRBD1. The CDR3 spans 15 residues. V gave up 0 bases and J gave up 3 bases; unmatched junction bases: 4. The V gene's germline CDR1 is MNHEY and CDR2 SVGAGI. The CDR3 reads CASSYSRGRDTEAFF. The CDR3 DNA sequence: TGTGCCAGCAGTTACTCGAGGGGGCGTGACACTGAAGCTTTCTTT.

As DNA, the CDR3 is TGTGCCAGCGCGTATAAGAGCTCCTACGAGCAGTACTTC. Protein: CASAYKSSYEQYF. V gene TRBV27 combines with J gene TRBJ2-7, with D hard to call. The CDR3 has 13 residues. The ends were cut back, 8 bases at V and 0 bases at J, with 11 bases in the middle. The V gene's germline CDR1 is MNHEY and CDR2 SMNVEV (reference sequence).

V and J are TRBV7-2 and TRBJ2-1; no clear D gene. The CDR3 extends over 16 amino acids. The V end was cut by 0 bases, the J end by 9 bases, with 18 bases between. Per the germline V gene, CDR1 is SGHTA and CDR2 is FQGNSA. In nucleotides, the CDR3 is TGTGCCAGCAGCTTAGCCGGGCTCTCTCCCGGCGGTGAGCAGTTCTTC. As protein: CASSLAGLSPGGEQFF.